This T cell receptor beta chain is drawn from a study of neoadjuvant anti-PD-1 for oral cavity cancer. Using immunoSEQ multiplex PCR, the repertoire was profiled, and TCRdb retains in-frame clones only, with some absent. The sample includes 35,000 to 40,000 clones, about 36% of them seen just once. Study observations and caveats: Only three patients per response group were TCR-analyzed; validation needed.

This clone has a handful of counts. As yet, its antigen is unknown. Regarding time point: after neoadjuvant nivolumab, at surgical resection. The TCR originated in a person between 35 and 79 years old with oral cavity squamous cell carcinoma. This material consisted of tumor tissue, taken after nivolumab (anti-PD-1) treatment.

The CDR3 loop is CAWSIPAGEQYF. The CDR3 region has the DNA TGTGCCTGGAGCATCCCAGCGGGGGAGCAGTACTTC. J is TRBJ2-7 and V is TRBV30; 7 bases align to TRBD2. The CDR3 consists of 12 residues. Germline V gives CDR1 GTSNPN, CDR2 SVGIG (reference sequence). V shed 3 bases and J 7 bases; nucleotides not matched to a gene: 6. The variable domain in full, completed from reference TRBV30 and TRBJ2-7, reads SQTIHQWPATLVQPVGSPLSLECTVEGTSNPNLYWYRQAAGRGLQLLFYSVGIGQISSEVPQNLSASRPQDRQFILSSKKLLLSDSGFYLCAWSIPAGEQYFGPGTRLTVT.